Here is one T cell receptor (beta chain) with its context. Antigen unknown. Read sequence stops 3 residues before the CDR3 end, and the germline J gene provides the missing end. The repertoire was sequenced with immunoSEQ multiplex PCR; TCRdb's copy has only in-frame clones and lacks some. The sample yields 30,000 to 40,000 clones, without any singletons. With 0 bases removed from V and 5 bases from J, the gap between germline ends came to 9 bases. Per germline, CDR1 SGHVS and CDR2 FQNEAQ. The CDR3 runs to 14 residues. These data come from a study of T cell clonality in common variable immunodeficiency. Findings and limits, study-wide: TCRbeta clonality was increased in CVID versus healthy controls. Reportedly, TCR beta sequences from common variable immunodeficiency showed fewer deletions and N-nucleotide insertions. Shared TCRbeta clones were fewer between CVID subjects than controls.

The clonotype originates from a human donor with common variable immunodeficiency. The chain links TRBV7-8 to TRBJ2-3, with a weak D call TRBD1 (6 bases). Sequencing input: peripheral blood mononuclear cells. The DNA read from the CDR3 is TGTGCCAGCAGCTTAGCGCGAGGGGGAGATACG. Its translation: CASSLARGGDT. The whole CDR3 protein reads CASSLARGGDTQYF.